This T cell receptor (beta chain) was sequenced during a study of cytomegalovirus exposure and HLA in healthy donors. As for the study in general: The same platform as the roughly 670 first-cohort repertoires was used for the roughly 130 validation repertoires, a later analysis reported.

V gave up 5 bases and J gave up 2 bases, with 12 bases separating them. Germline CDR1 SEHNR, CDR2 FQNEAQ (reference sequence). This CDR3 comprises 14 residues. The table came from immunoSEQ multiplex PCR; TCRdb's copy has only in-frame clones and leaves some out. Among 250,000 to 400,000 clones, nearly 90% were seen once, and the ten largest hold around 0.88%. Broader study findings: The study flagged approximately 180 TCR beta chains as cytomegalovirus-associated. Three chains linked to CMV were shown in vitro to be specific for CMV antigens.

Concerning this clone itself: The antigen remains unidentified.

Source material: PBMCs. The chain has TRBV7-9 and TRBJ1-2; a weak D match, TRBD1 (5 bases). This clonotype was sampled from a man between 25 and 39 years old in good health and CMV-seronegative. Here the CDR3 DNA reads TGTGCCAGCAGCCCGACCGGGGGGAACTATGGCTACACCTTC. The encoded protein is CASSPTGGNYGYTF.